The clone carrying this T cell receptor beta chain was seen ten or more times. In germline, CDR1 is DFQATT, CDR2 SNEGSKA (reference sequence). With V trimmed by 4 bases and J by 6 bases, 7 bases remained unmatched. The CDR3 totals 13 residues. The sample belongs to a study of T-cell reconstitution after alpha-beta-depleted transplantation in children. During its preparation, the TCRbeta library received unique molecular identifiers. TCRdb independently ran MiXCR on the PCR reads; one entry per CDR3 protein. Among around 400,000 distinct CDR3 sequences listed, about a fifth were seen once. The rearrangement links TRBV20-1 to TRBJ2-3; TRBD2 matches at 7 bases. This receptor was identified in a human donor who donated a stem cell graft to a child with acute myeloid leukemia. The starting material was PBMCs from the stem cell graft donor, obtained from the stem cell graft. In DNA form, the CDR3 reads TGCAGTGCTATCTTAGCGGGTACGGATACGCAGTATTTT. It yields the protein CSAILAGTDTQYF.